This TCR beta chain was captured in a study of healthy donors' naive CD4 and CD8 T cells. Study context: Donors spanned ages 20-25, 40-50 and 60-70 years, half female. Regarding the study as a whole: Roughly 13% of CD4/CD8 propensity variance appeared explained by V, J and CDR3 charge.

Details on this clonotype: Its cognate antigen is unknown.

The CDR3 covers 15 residues. Trimming pared 5 bases from V and 6 bases from J, leaving 19 bases between. Germline loops: CDR1 SGHAT, CDR2 FQNNGV. Each TCR library used 500 ng of total RNA and a linear amplification protocol. A single record per CDR3 protein comes from TCRdb applying MiXCR to the reads. The sample gives roughly 200,000 distinct CDR3 sequences, around 70% of which show up once; roughly 2.4% is in the top ten. The sample taken for sequencing was naive CD4+ and CD8+ T cells sorted from blood, pooled from several donors. The TCR was taken from a pool of human donors in good health; the sample pools cells from several healthy donors. The chain has TRBV11-2 and TRBJ1-1, with D hard to call. The CDR3 here is CASSDGRVRGAEAFF. In DNA form, the CDR3 reads TGTGCCAGCAGCGACGGAAGGGTACGTGGGGCTGAAGCTTTCTTT.